This T cell receptor beta chain is from a study of radiotherapy plus CTLA-4 blockade in lung cancer. Method: immunoSEQ multiplex PCR; TCRdb's copy keeps in-frame clones and lacks some. Among 50,000 to 60,000 clones, approximately 82% were seen once, and the ten largest hold approximately 6.1%. Trimming removed 0 bases from V and 3 bases from J; junction bases left unmatched: 2. There are 15 residues in the CDR3. In germline, CDR1 is SEHNR, CDR2 FQNEAQ (reference sequence). Each patient with chemo-refractory metastatic non-small-cell lung cancer was treated with focal radiation plus CTLA-4 blockade using ipilimumab.

The TCR sequence derives from a human donor with non-small cell lung cancer whose response to radiotherapy plus ipilimumab could not be evaluated. This sequence joins TRBV7-9 and TRBJ2-5; TRBD1 agrees at 9 bases. This material consisted of peripheral blood, taken from a patient treated with radiotherapy plus ipilimumab. This CDR3 is CASSLATGGEETQYF. CDR3 DNA sequence: TGTGCCAGCAGCTTAGCTACAGGGGGCGAAGAGACCCAGTACTTC.